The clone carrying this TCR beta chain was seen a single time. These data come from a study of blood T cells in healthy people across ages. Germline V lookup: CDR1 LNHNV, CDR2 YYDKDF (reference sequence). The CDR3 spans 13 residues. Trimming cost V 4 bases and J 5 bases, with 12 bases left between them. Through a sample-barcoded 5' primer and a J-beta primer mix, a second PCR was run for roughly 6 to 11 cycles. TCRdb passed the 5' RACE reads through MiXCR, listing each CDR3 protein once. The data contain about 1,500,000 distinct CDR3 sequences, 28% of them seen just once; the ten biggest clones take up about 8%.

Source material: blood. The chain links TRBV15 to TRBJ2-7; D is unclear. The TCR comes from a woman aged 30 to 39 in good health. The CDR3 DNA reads TGTGCCACCAGCAACAGACCAACAAACGAGCAGTACTTC. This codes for CATSNRPTNEQYF.